This TCR beta chain was recorded in a study of blood T cell repertoires in COVID-19. Turning to the study itself: Donors in the United States, Italy and Spain gave samples during acute or convalescent COVID-19. T cells, B-cell-depleted T cells, or PBMCs provided the cDNA or gDNA that served as material.

As originally analysed: Amplification from reference gene primers served as the basis for estimated nucleated cell counts. Profiled with immunoSEQ multiplex PCR; TCRdb holds only in-frame clones, not every one. V, J and clone size are taken as reported in that table, and D and trimming were inferred from the DNA itself. The sample has nearly 95,000 clones, just under 80% seen once. The sample consisted of peripheral blood. This receptor was obtained from a human donor in a cohort sampled during active COVID-19.

DNA of the CDR3: TGTGCCAGTAGCGGCAGGGACTATGGCTACACCTTC. Protein product: CASSGRDYGYTF. The chain is built from TRBV19 and TRBJ1-2; D is perhaps TRBD1 (5 bases). With 6 bases removed from V and 3 bases from J, the gap between germline ends came to 8 bases. The CDR3 runs to 12 residues. CDR1 LNHDA and CDR2 SQIVND come from the germline V gene (reference sequence).